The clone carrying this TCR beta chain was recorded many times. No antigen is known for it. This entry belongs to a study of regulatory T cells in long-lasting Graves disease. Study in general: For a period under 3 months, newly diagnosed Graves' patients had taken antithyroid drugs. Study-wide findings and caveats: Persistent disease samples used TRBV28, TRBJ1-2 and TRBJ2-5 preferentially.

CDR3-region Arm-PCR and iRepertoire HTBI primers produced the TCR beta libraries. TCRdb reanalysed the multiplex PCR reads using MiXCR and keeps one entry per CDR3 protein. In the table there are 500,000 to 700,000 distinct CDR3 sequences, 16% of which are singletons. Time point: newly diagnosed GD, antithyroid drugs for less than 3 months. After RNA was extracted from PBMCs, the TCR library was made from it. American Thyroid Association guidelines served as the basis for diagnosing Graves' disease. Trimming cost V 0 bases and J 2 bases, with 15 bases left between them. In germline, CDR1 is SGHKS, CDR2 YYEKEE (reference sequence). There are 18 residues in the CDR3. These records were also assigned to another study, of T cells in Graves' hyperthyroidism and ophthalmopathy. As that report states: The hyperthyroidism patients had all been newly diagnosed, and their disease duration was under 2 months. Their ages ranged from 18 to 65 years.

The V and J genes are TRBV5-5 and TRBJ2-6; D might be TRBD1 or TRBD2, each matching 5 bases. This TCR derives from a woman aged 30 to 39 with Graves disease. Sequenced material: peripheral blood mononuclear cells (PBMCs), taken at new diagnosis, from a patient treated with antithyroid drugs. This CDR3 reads CASSLVVGTGPGANVLTF. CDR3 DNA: TGTGCCAGCAGCTTGGTCGTTGGGACCGGTCCTGGGGCCAACGTCCTGACTTTC.